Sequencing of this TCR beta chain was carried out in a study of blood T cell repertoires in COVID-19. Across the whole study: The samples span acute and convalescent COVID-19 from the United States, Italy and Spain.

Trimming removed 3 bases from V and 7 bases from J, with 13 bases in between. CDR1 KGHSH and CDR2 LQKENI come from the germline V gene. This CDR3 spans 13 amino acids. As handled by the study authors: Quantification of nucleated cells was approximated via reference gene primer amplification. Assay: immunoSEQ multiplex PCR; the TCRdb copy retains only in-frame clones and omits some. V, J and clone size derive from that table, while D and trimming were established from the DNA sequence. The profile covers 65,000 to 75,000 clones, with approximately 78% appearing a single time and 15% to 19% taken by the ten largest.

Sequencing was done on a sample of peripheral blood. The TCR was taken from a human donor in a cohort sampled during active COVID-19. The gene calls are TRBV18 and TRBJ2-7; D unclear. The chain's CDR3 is CASSPGVALEQYF. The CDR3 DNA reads TGTGCCAGCTCACCTGGAGTGGCGCTTGAGCAGTACTTC.